Listed below are T cell receptor beta chains from one sample, sequenced in a study of T-cell reconstitution after alpha-beta-depleted transplantation in children. Using its own MiXCR run on the PCR reads, TCRdb lists one record per CDR3 protein. The data contain hundreds of thousands of distinct CDR3 sequences, about 15% of them singletons. This material consisted of PBMCs, mostly from graft donor cells, taken 360 days after TCRalphabeta/CD19-depleted stem cell transplant. These receptors were taken from a male patient younger than 18 who had a stem cell transplant for acute lymphoblastic leukemia, so the T cells may come from the graft donor. Both conserved end residues are part of each CDR3. Each record gives: J gene, V gene, D gene, clone size, CDR3 DNA, CDR3 protein. A D gene is named only where the DNA matches it firmly. Clone size, where shown, is once, few, many, or a class for clones that have expanded.

J: TRBJ2-7; V: TRBV7-6; D: .; size: .; DNA: TGTGCCAGCAGCCAAAGAACAGGGCTTGGTTCCTACGAGCAGTACTTC; CDR3: CASSQRTGLGSYEQYF
J: TRBJ1-3; V: TRBV9; D: TRBD1; size: .; DNA: TGTGCCAGCAGCGCAGAGACAGGGTCAGGAAACACCATATATTTT; CDR3: CASSAETGSGNTIYF
J: TRBJ2-7; V: TRBV12-3/TRBV12-4; D: .; size: .; DNA: TGTGCCAGCAGTTCCCCGTCGGGCGAGCAGTACTTC; CDR3: CASSSPSGEQYF
J: TRBJ2-5; V: TRBV12-3/TRBV12-4; D: TRBD2; size: .; DNA: TGTGCCAGCAGCCCCGATCCTAGCGGGTTCCAGGAGACCCAGTACTTC; CDR3: CASSPDPSGFQETQYF
J: TRBJ2-4; V: TRBV13; D: .; size: few; DNA: TGTGCCAGCAGCTTGATGACAGCGTTACTAGCCAAAAACATTCAGTACTTC; CDR3: CASSLMTALLAKNIQYF
J: TRBJ2-1; V: TRBV24-1; D: TRBD1; size: .; DNA: TGTGCCACCGCAGGGACAGGGGGCAGGAATGAGCAGTTCTTC; CDR3: CATAGTGGRNEQFF
J: TRBJ2-1; V: TRBV5-1; D: TRBD1; size: many; DNA: TGCGCCAGCAGCTCGCACACCGGGACAGGGAATTACAATGAGCAGTTCTTC; CDR3: CASSSHTGTGNYNEQFF
J: TRBJ2-7; V: TRBV5-1; D: TRBD1; size: few; DNA: TGCGCCAGCAGCTCGACAGGGGGTTTGGGCTACGAGCAGTACTTC; CDR3: CASSSTGGLGYEQYF
J: TRBJ2-1; V: TRBV19; D: .; size: .; DNA: TGTGCCAGTAGTATAAAGAGCTCCTACAATGAGCAGTTCTTC; CDR3: CASSIKSSYNEQFF
J: TRBJ1-6; V: TRBV6-5; D: .; size: few; DNA: TGTGCCAGCAGTTATCCCCAGGGAGGGGCGCTGGATTCACCCCTCCACTTT; CDR3: CASSYPQGGALDSPLHF
J: TRBJ2-6; V: TRBV3-1; D: .; size: few; DNA: TGTGCCAGCAGCCAAGAAGGATGGAGCTCTGGGGCCAACGTCCTGACTTTC; CDR3: CASSQEGWSSGANVLTF
J: TRBJ2-7; V: TRBV3-1; D: TRBD2; size: few; DNA: TGTGCCAGCAGCCTAGCGGGAGAGTGGTACGAGCAGTACTTC; CDR3: CASSLAGEWYEQYF
J: TRBJ1-1; V: TRBV7-9; D: TRBD1; size: .; DNA: TGTGCCAGCAGCGATACGACAGGGATGACTGAAGCTTTCTTT; CDR3: CASSDTTGMTEAFF
J: TRBJ2-6; V: TRBV7-6; D: .; size: many; DNA: TGTGCCAGCAGCTTAGGCCCCTTCTCTGGGGCCAACGTCCTGACTTTC; CDR3: CASSLGPFSGANVLTF
J: TRBJ2-4; V: TRBV20-1; D: .; size: many; DNA: TGCAGTGCTGCGTACTACCGGGAACTCCAGTACTTC; CDR3: CSAAYYRELQYF
J: TRBJ2-7; V: TRBV5-1; D: TRBD2; size: .; DNA: TGCGCCAGCAGCTTGTCCCTAGCGGGAGTCGCCTACGAGCAGTACTTC; CDR3: CASSLSLAGVAYEQYF
J: TRBJ2-4; V: TRBV20-1; D: TRBD1; size: .; DNA: TGCAGTGCTTGGGACAGTCTAGCCAAAAACATTCAGTACTTC; CDR3: CSAWDSLAKNIQYF
J: TRBJ1-4; V: TRBV7-9; D: .; size: many; DNA: TGTGCCAGCAGCTTAGCGCTCCGGGCTAATGAAAAACTGTTTTTT; CDR3: CASSLALRANEKLFF
J: TRBJ1-3; V: TRBV11-1; D: .; size: .; DNA: TGTGCCAGCAGCTTACCACAGCTTAGTGTATTCTCTGGAAACACCATATATTTT; CDR3: CASSLPQLSVFSGNTIYF
J: TRBJ2-5; V: TRBV29-1; D: .; size: .; DNA: TGCAGCGTTGGTCACTTTGGCGCAGAGACCCAGTACTTC; CDR3: CSVGHFGAETQYF
J: TRBJ2-2; V: TRBV11-3; D: TRBD2; size: few; DNA: TGTGCCAGCAGCTTCCGACTAGCTCCGAACACCGGGGAGCTGTTTTTT; CDR3: CASSFRLAPNTGELFF
J: TRBJ2-1; V: TRBV7-8; D: TRBD2; size: .; DNA: TGTGCCAGCAGCTTAGCTCGGCTAGCGGGAGGAGGGGACAATGAGCAGTTCTTC; CDR3: CASSLARLAGGGDNEQFF
J: TRBJ2-3; V: TRBV5-1; D: .; size: many; DNA: TGCGCCAGCAGTTTGGAGGAGGCGGTCACAGATACGCAGTATTTT; CDR3: CASSLEEAVTDTQYF
J: TRBJ2-6; V: TRBV9; D: .; size: .; DNA: TGTGCCAGCAGCGAGACGGTGGGCTCTGGGGCCAACGTCCTGACTTTC; CDR3: CASSETVGSGANVLTF
J: TRBJ2-7; V: TRBV27; D: .; size: .; DNA: TGTGCCAGCACCCATCCCGGAGGGGGCTACGAGCAGTACTTC; CDR3: CASTHPGGGYEQYF
J: TRBJ2-1; V: TRBV5-1; D: .; size: .; DNA: TGCGCCAGCAGCTTGGACGGCAGGGTGAACAATGAGCAGTTCTTC; CDR3: CASSLDGRVNNEQFF
J: TRBJ2-3; V: TRBV27; D: .; size: few; DNA: TGTGCCAGCAGTTTTCCGGGGGCCACAGATACGCAGTATTTT; CDR3: CASSFPGATDTQYF
J: TRBJ2-7; V: TRBV25-1; D: .; size: few; DNA: TGTGCCAGCAGTGAATGGGGGAGTCTGGAGTACGAGCAGTACTTC; CDR3: CASSEWGSLEYEQYF
J: TRBJ2-3; V: TRBV12-3/TRBV12-4; D: .; size: few; DNA: TGTGCCAGCGGCCCTTACAGTTATACGCAGTATTTT; CDR3: CASGPYSYTQYF
J: TRBJ2-7; V: TRBV13; D: .; size: .; DNA: TGTGCCAGCAGCGGGCGGGGCTTAACCTACGAGCAGTACTTC; CDR3: CASSGRGLTYEQYF
J: TRBJ2-3; V: TRBV29-1; D: .; size: few; DNA: TGCAGCGCCGCCGGAGGGTATGGTGCAGATACGCAGTATTTT; CDR3: CSAAGGYGADTQYF
J: TRBJ2-1; V: TRBV27; D: TRBD1; size: .; DNA: TGTGCCAGCAGCACCGGGACAGGGACCAACAATGAGCAGTTCTTC; CDR3: CASSTGTGTNNEQFF